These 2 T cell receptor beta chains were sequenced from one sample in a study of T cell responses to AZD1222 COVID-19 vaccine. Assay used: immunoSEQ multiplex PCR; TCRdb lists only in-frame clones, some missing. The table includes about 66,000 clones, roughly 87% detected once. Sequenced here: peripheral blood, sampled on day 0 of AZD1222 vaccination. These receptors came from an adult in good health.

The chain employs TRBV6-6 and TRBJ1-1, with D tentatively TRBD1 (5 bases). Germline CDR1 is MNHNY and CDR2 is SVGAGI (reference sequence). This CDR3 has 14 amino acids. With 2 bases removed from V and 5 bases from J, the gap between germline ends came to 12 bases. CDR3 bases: TGTGCCAGCAGTTACGGAGGGGAGGGGACTGAAGCTTTCTTT. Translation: CASSYGGEGTEAFF.

CDR3 DNA sequence: TGCGCCAGCAGCCAAGAAACAGGGGCTAGTACAGATACGCAGTATTTT. Encoded protein: CASSQETGASTDTQYF. The chain recombines TRBV4-3 with TRBJ2-3, with TRBD1 matching over 7 bases. The germline CDR1 and CDR2 sequences are LGHNA and YSLEER. The CDR3 is 16 amino acids. The trim removed 0 bases at V and 3 bases at J, leaving 6 bases unmatched.